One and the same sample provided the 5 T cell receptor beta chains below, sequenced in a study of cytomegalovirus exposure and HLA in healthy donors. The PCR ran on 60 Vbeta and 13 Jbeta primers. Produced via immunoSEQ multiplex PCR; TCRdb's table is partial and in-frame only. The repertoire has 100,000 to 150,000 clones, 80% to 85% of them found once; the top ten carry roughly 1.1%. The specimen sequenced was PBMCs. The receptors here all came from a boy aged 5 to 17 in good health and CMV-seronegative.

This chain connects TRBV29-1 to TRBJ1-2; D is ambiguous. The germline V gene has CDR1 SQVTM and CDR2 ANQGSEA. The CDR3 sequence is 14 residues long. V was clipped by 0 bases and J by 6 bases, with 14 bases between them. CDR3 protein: CSVEEGGRTDGYTF. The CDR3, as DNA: TGCAGCGTTGAAGAGGGAGGAAGAACAGATGGCTACACCTTC.

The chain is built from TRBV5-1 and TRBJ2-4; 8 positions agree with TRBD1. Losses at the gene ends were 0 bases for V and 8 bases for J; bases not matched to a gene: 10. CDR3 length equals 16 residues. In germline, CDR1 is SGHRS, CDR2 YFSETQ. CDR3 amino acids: CASSLGAGGREDIQYF. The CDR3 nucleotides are TGCGCCAGCAGCTTGGGCGCAGGGGGCCGGGAAGACATTCAGTACTTC.

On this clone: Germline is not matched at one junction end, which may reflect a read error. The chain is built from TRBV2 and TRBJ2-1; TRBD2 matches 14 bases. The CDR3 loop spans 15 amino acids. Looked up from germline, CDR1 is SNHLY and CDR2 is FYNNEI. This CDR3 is CASREGLAGGKLEFF. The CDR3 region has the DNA TGTGCCAGCAGGGAAGGACTAGCGGGAGGAAAATTGGAGTTCTTC.

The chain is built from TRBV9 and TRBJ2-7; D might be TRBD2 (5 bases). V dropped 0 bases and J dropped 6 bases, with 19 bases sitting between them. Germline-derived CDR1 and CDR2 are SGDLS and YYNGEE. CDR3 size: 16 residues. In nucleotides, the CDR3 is TGTGCCAGCAGCGTAGAAGGGAACTTCGGGGAATTCGAGCAGTACTTC. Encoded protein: CASSVEGNFGEFEQYF. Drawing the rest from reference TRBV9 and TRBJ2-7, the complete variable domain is DSGVTQTPKHLITATGQRVTLRCSPRSGDLSVYWYQQSLDQGLQFLIQYYNGEERAKGNILERFSAQQFPDLHSELNLSSLELGDSALYFCASSVEGNFGEFEQYFGPGTRLTVT.

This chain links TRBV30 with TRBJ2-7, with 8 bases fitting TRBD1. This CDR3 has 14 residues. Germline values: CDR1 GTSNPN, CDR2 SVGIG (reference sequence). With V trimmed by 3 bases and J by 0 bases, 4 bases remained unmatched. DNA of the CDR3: TGTGCCTGGAGCCATGGACAGGGCTCCTACGAGCAGTACTTC. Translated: CAWSHGQGSYEQYF. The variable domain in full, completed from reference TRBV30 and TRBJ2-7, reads SQTIHQWPATLVQPVGSPLSLECTVEGTSNPNLYWYRQAAGRGLQLLFYSVGIGQISSEVPQNLSASRPQDRQFILSSKKLLLSDSGFYLCAWSHGQGSYEQYFGPGTRLTVT.